The sequence of this TCR beta chain was determined in a study of blood T cells in healthy people across ages (dated by TCRdb to the mid-2010s). In terms of the full investigation: In model experiments, template switching captured roughly one uniquely barcoded TCR beta cDNA molecule for every two T cells. To avoid experimental bias, donors of different ages were spread randomly across the sequencing lanes. The study measured age-related changes in TCR beta repertoire diversity using deep sequencing normalized with unique cDNA molecular identifiers. The donors were split into four age groups: young (average about 15 years), middle-aged (more than 35), aged (62) and long-lived (roughly 86). For two donors (one aged 18 to 29 and one aged 80 or older), the study analyzed two additional independent replicas of 1 million unique cDNA reads from the same blood draw. Results and caveats for the whole study, not just this receptor: Estimates of total diversity based on one million sequenced T cells were regarded as lower bounds and as underestimates. Compared with the aged group, more naive CD4+ T cells, fewer expanded clones and increased TCR diversity were shown by the long-lived group, suggesting age selection. As age increased, observed TCR beta diversity per million T cells dropped in a roughly linear way, and a significant reduction was already evident by age about 40. The CMV infection status of donors was not known, potentially confounding age-related changes in expanded clonotypes. Conclusive comparison of naive and antigen-experienced compartments was prevented by the profiling of bulk unsorted PBMCs. A strong correlation was found between observed TCR beta diversity and the percentage of naive T cells measured by flow cytometry.

The roughly 42 donors, aged about 6 to 100 years, were systemically healthy Caucasian individuals from Russia. Roughly 9.5 milliliters of peripheral blood were drawn from each donor into EDTA-treated Vacutainer tubes. Ficoll-Paque density-gradient centrifugation was used to isolate PBMCs, with at least 7 million obtained per sample. Total RNA, at least 6 micrograms per sample, was extracted from PBMCs with Trizol reagent. For every donor, an aliquot of PBMCs went through flow cytometry to measure the percentages of naive CD45RAhigh/CD27high T cells. The CDR3 runs 15 amino acids, cysteine and phenylalanine included. Here the CDR3 DNA is all that survives: 45 bases in frame from base 1. Ends trimmed: V by 1 base, J by 8 bases; bases unmatched to a gene: 6. CDR1 and CDR2 (LGHDT, YNNKEL) derive from the germline V gene (reference sequence). As for this clonotype: The clone's antigen remains unknown. Base qualities are not recorded, but no much larger clone differs from it by a single base.

The receptor library was made with 5' RACE. The run used an Illumina HiSeq 2500. The second PCR ran for about 7 to 11 cycles and used a J-beta primer mix along with a sample-barcoded 5' primer. A unique molecular identifier was introduced onto each TCR beta cDNA molecule by a template-switch 5' adaptor carrying 12 random nucleotides. Each sample yielded at least 3 million CDR3-containing paired-end reads. First-strand cDNA synthesis was performed from all RNA using the Mint cDNA synthesis kit, with priming by a TRBC-specific oligonucleotide. Following uracil-DNA glycosylase treatment, all cDNA underwent a first 18-cycle PCR with the universal primers M1SS and BC2_uni_R. From the authors' description of their analysis: Each sample was normalized by randomly selecting 1 million high-quality reads, each carrying a distinct molecular identifier. Instead of being binned into consensus sequences, reads with shared molecular identifiers were discarded. MiTCR, with a Q25 quality threshold and the strictest error-elimination algorithm, was used for CDR3 identification, clonotype clustering and error correction. A nonparametric unseen species model with Euler transformation was used to estimate lower-bound total TCR beta diversity. Starting from the raw public reads, TCRdb applied fastp trimming at Q25, assembled clones with MiXCR and retained in-frame beta chains. Entries are consolidated by CDR3 protein sequence, retaining the most common genes and DNA. The V and J calls shown here were made by TCRdb, not taken from the authors' results. The sample includes 780,000 or so distinct CDR3 sequences, with 45% to 70% observed a single time. The ten most abundant clones make up roughly 25% of the sample.

The chain couples TRBV3-1 to TRBJ2-1; 9 nucleotides in the junction match TRBD2. This receptor was obtained from a man aged 40-49 years in good health. The specimen sequenced was blood. The CDR3 region: CASSQASLAGHEQFF. The sequenced DNA is TGTGCCAGCAGCCAAGCATCTCTAGCGGGACATGAGCAGTTCTTC.